Listed here are 29 T cell receptor beta chains from one sample, sequenced in a study of shared clonotypes between healthy human individuals. Profiled with immunoSEQ multiplex PCR; TCRdb holds only in-frame clones, not every one. Of some 790,000 clones listed, roughly two thirds are singletons. Sequencing was performed on memory CD4+ T cells sorted from blood. Subset noted: CD45RA-negative fraction. These receptors all come from a woman between 25 and 40 years old in good health.

The chain has TRBV27 and TRBJ1-1; 7 nucleotides line up with TRBD1. Germline CDR1 MNHEY, CDR2 SMNVEV (reference sequence). Trimming at V came to 5 bases and at J to 1 base, leaving 1 base not matched to a gene. The CDR3 sequence is 13 residues long. As DNA, the CDR3 is TGTGCCAGCAGTCGACAGGGGAACACTGAAGCTTTCTTT. It yields the protein CASSRQGNTEAFF.

This clone was detected once. The V and J genes are TRBV7-9 and TRBJ2-3; D not resolved. The CDR3 totals 15 residues. Germline V gene sequence: CDR1 SEHNR, CDR2 FQNEAQ (reference sequence). V lost 3 bases, J lost 4 bases, and 14 bases lay in between. This CDR3 reads CASSFTGGVADTQYF. CDR3 sequence (DNA): TGTGCCAGCAGCTTCACGGGCGGAGTAGCAGATACGCAGTATTTT.

The V call is TRBV6-6, the J call TRBJ1-1; TRBD1 matches at 11 bases. With 6 bases clipped from V and 9 bases from J, the junction kept 3 bases outside the gene matches. CDR1 is MNHNY and CDR2 is SVGAGI in the germline V gene (reference sequence). The CDR3 is 12 residues long. The CDR3 spells CASRQDRGQAFF. CDR3 in DNA: TGTGCCAGCAGGCAGGACAGGGGGCAAGCTTTCTTT.

This clone was counted a few times. The rearrangement uses TRBV7-9 and TRBJ2-3; D is unclear. Germline V gene data show CDR1 as SEHNR and CDR2 as FQNEAQ (reference sequence). V was pared by 10 bases and J by 1 base, with 12 bases between. The length of the CDR3 is 13 residues. The CDR3 loop reads CATAVPGTDTQYF. DNA of the CDR3: TGTGCCACCGCAGTCCCGGGCACAGATACGCAGTATTTT.

V is TRBV15 and J is TRBJ1-4, with 7 bases aligning to TRBD1. Germline CDR1 reads LNHNV; CDR2 reads YYDKDF (reference sequence). Germline trimming cut 4 bases from V and 3 bases from J; bases unmatched to any gene: 5. This CDR3 is 15 amino acids long. Written as DNA, the CDR3 is TGTGCCACCAGCAAAGGACAGGCTTCTAATGAAAAACTGTTTTTT. Protein product: CATSKGQASNEKLFF.

This chain uses TRBV4-2 with TRBJ2-1, with TRBD2 matching 7 bases. The CDR3 length is 16 residues. The V segment lost 1 base and the J segment 6 bases; nucleotides outside the gene matches: 9. Germline V lookup: CDR1 LGHNA, CDR2 YNFKEQ. The CDR3 DNA is TGTGCCAGCAGCCAAGCGACTAGCACGACCACCAATGAGCAGTTCTTC. This sequence encodes CASSQATSTTTNEQFF.

The chain is built from TRBV11-2 and TRBJ2-2; perhaps TRBD2 as D (5 bases). The ends were cut back, 10 bases at V and 3 bases at J, with 12 bases in the middle. The germline V gene has CDR1 SGHAT and CDR2 FQNNGV. This CDR3 contains 13 residues. The CDR3 spells CATGGLDTGELFF. As DNA, the CDR3 is TGTGCCACGGGCGGACTTGACACCGGGGAGCTGTTTTTT.

The chain recombines TRBV5-8 with TRBJ2-7, with 9 bases lining up with TRBD1. V dropped 4 bases and J dropped 4; count of bases not matched to a gene: 9. Germline CDR1 is SGHTS and CDR2 is YDEGEE. There are 15 residues in the CDR3. CDR3 region: CASSRTGAERYEQYF. In DNA, the CDR3 is TGTGCCAGCAGCCGGACAGGGGCTGAAAGGTACGAGCAGTACTTC.

The chain carries TRBV9 and TRBJ2-5; no definite D call. This CDR3 comprises 14 residues. The ends were cut back, 0 bases at V and 4 bases at J, with 10 bases in the middle. Germline V gene lookup returns CDR1 SGDLS and CDR2 YYNGEE. In nucleotides, the CDR3 is TGTGCCAGCAGCGTAGGGGTCCAGGTAGAGACCCAGTACTTC. It translates to CASSVGVQVETQYF.

The chain recombines TRBV11-3 with TRBJ2-1; D is possibly TRBD2 (6 bases). Trimming shortened V by 5 bases and J by 8 bases, and 19 bases separated the two germline ends. CDR1 is SGHNT, CDR2 YENEEA, per germline. The CDR3 is made up of 15 amino acids. Here the CDR3 reads CASSPLLATFDEQFF. The CDR3 DNA is TGTGCCAGCAGCCCCCTACTAGCTACTTTCGATGAGCAGTTCTTC.

A remark on this clone: This sample also contains other DNA sequences that code for the same CDR3. The chain links TRBV5-1 to TRBJ1-1; D is perhaps TRBD1 (5 bases). CDR3 length equals 13 residues. Germline V gives CDR1 SGHRS, CDR2 YFSETQ. Between the trimmed V and J ends, which lost 4 bases and 0 bases, there was a span of 7 bases. In DNA, the CDR3 is TGCGCCAGCAGCCCAGGGCTGAACACTGAAGCTTTCTTT. Its translation is CASSPGLNTEAFF.

At least ten counts were recorded for this clone. The chain has TRBV18 and TRBJ1-1; no reliable D call. The length of the CDR3 is 12 residues. Germline CDR1 and CDR2: KGHSH and LQKENI. Deletions cut 2 bases from V and 9 bases from J, with 10 bases between. For the CDR3, the DNA is TGTGCCAGCTCACCAGCCGGAGTGAAAGCTTTCTTT. Translated: CASSPAGVKAFF. Drawing the rest from reference TRBV18 and TRBJ1-1, the complete variable domain is NAGVMQNPRHLVRRRGQEARLRCSPMKGHSHVYWYRQLPEEGLKFMVYLQKENIIDESGMPKERFSAEFPKEGPSILRIQQVVRGDSAAYFCASSPAGVKAFFGQGTRLTVV.

This chain links TRBV27 with TRBJ2-7; TRBD2 matches at 8 bases. Germline-derived CDR1 and CDR2 are MNHEY and SMNVEV (reference sequence). Trimming removed 1 base from V and 7 bases from J; junction bases left unmatched: 9. This CDR3 region has 15 residues. The CDR3: CASSLYAGGPGEQYF. The CDR3 DNA is TGTGCCAGCAGTTTATACGCGGGAGGCCCCGGGGAGCAGTACTTC.

As for this clone: Additional DNA sequences in this sample encode the identical CDR3. The chain couples TRBV5-1 to TRBJ1-3, with 8 bases identical to TRBD1. The junction had 2 bases not matched to a gene; V was cut back by 3 bases and J by 3 bases. The CDR3 consists of 14 residues. Germline values: CDR1 SGHRS, CDR2 YFSETQ. The CDR3 sequence is CASSSGTGGNTIYF. As DNA, the CDR3 is TGCGCCAGCAGCTCCGGGACAGGTGGAAACACCATATATTTT.

The chain carries TRBV5-4 and TRBJ1-4; 7 positions match TRBD1. The ends lost 4 bases at V and 11 bases at J; junction bases unmatched: 14. Germline-derived CDR1 and CDR2 are SGHNT and YYREEE (reference sequence). CDR3 size: 15 residues. For the CDR3, the DNA is TGTGCCAGCAGCCAAAACCCAGGGGGAATTGAGAAACTGTTTTTT. Its translation is CASSQNPGGIEKLFF.

This clone has a count of ten or more. V usage is TRBV9 and J usage is TRBJ2-3; the D gene is possibly TRBD2 (5 bases). In germline, CDR1 is SGDLS, CDR2 YYNGEE. Trimming shortened V by 4 bases and J by 6 bases, and 15 bases separated the two germline ends. This CDR3 spans 14 amino acids. The CDR3 DNA follows: TGTGCCAGCAGCCTAACTAGAGTTAGGGATACGCAGTATTTT. This gives the protein CASSLTRVRDTQYF.

The sample holds many counts of this clone. In DNA form, the CDR3 reads TGTGCCAGCAGTTACGGGGAGGGTAACTACAACGAGCAGTACTTC. It is translated as CASSYGEGNYNEQYF. The J gene is TRBJ2-7, the V gene TRBV6-5; 7 bases are shared with TRBD2. The germline V gene has CDR1 MNHEY and CDR2 SVGAGI. This CDR3 is 15 amino acids long. With 2 bases clipped from V and 5 bases from J, the junction kept 9 bases outside the gene matches.

The chain combines TRBV9 with TRBJ2-1, with no clear D. The germline V and J ends were trimmed by 0 bases and 0 bases, with 10 bases remaining between them. This CDR3 is built from 16 residues. Germline-derived CDR1 and CDR2 are SGDLS and YYNGEE. The CDR3 DNA reads TGTGCCAGCAGCGTAGCTAAAGGCAGCTCCTACAATGAGCAGTTCTTC. This encodes CASSVAKGSSYNEQFF. The full variable domain, in which reference TRBV9 and TRBJ2-1 provide the parts outside the CDR3, is DSGVTQTPKHLITATGQRVTLRCSPRSGDLSVYWYQQSLDQGLQFLIQYYNGEERAKGNILERFSAQQFPDLHSELNLSSLELGDSALYFCASSVAKGSSYNEQFFGPGTRLTVL.

This chain connects TRBV27 to TRBJ1-2, with TRBD1 as a possible D gene (5 bases). Trimming removed 8 bases from V and 8 bases from J, with 15 bases in between. The CDR3 runs 12 residues. Germline V gene sequence: CDR1 MNHEY, CDR2 SMNVEV (reference sequence). The CDR3 DNA reads as TGTGCCAGCGGTAGTTGGGGGTTAGGCTACACCTTC. It yields the protein CASGSWGLGYTF.

The V gene is TRBV7-8, the J gene TRBJ1-5; D is possibly TRBD1 (6 bases). The V gene lost 3 bases and the J gene lost 4 bases, with 13 bases spanning the gap. The CDR3 totals 15 residues. Germline values: CDR1 SGHVS, CDR2 FQNEAQ. The CDR3 DNA reads as TGTGCCAGCAGCTTTATAAGGGGGGATAATCAGCCCCAGCATTTT. Encoded protein: CASSFIRGDNQPQHF.

The V gene is TRBV19, the J gene TRBJ2-7, with TRBD2 matching 12 bases. CDR1 is LNHDA, CDR2 SQIVND, per germline (reference sequence). This CDR3 contains 17 residues. The junction had 9 bases not matched to a gene; V was cut back by 4 bases and J by 2 bases. In nucleotides, the CDR3 is TGTGCCAGTAGTACACCGGGACTAGCGGGCAATACCTACGAGCAGTACTTC. Protein: CASSTPGLAGNTYEQYF.

The genes are TRBV6-5 and TRBJ1-1; D ambiguous. CDR3 length: 12 residues. The V end was cut by 4 bases, the J end by 7 bases, with 10 bases between. CDR1 and CDR2 (germline): MNHEY, SVGAGI. The CDR3 DNA reads as TGTGCCAGCAGTTCACGGACGGGTGAAGCTTTCTTT. This codes for CASSSRTGEAFF.

Concerning this clone itself: At one boundary the junction diverges from the germline segment, which might be a read error. The rearrangement links TRBV15 to TRBJ2-7, with D maybe TRBD1 (6 bases). CDR1 and CDR2 (germline): LNHNV, YYDKDF (reference sequence). The CDR3 has 13 amino acids. The CDR3 loop reads CATSRDLTGNTDF. The CDR3 bases are TGTGCCACCAGCAGAGACCTAACAGGGAACACGGACTTC.

The V gene is TRBV10-3, the J gene TRBJ1-5; no firm D call. Trimming stripped 2 bases from V and 7 bases from J, with 9 bases between. The CDR3 consists of 13 residues. The germline gives CDR1 ENHRY, CDR2 SYGVKD. Written as DNA, the CDR3 is TGTGCCATCAGTGAGACTCCCCGGCAGCCCCAGCATTTT. It is translated as CAISETPRQPQHF.

V is TRBV10-2 and J is TRBJ2-5; no firm D call. The germline CDR1 and CDR2 sequences are WSHSY and SAAADI. The CDR3 runs to 12 residues. V was pared by 1 base and J by 8 bases, with 8 bases between. CDR3 amino acids: CASSEWLSTQYF. DNA for the CDR3: TGCGCCAGCAGTGAGTGGCTATCAACCCAGTACTTC.

The V gene is TRBV27, the J gene TRBJ1-5; D uncertain. This CDR3 has 15 amino acids. Germline V gene sequence: CDR1 MNHEY, CDR2 SMNVEV (reference sequence). Trimming took off 5 bases at V and 0 bases at J, with 11 bases between the two ends. The CDR3 region is CASSPRRNSNQPQHF. The CDR3 DNA follows: TGTGCCAGCAGTCCGCGACGGAATAGCAATCAGCCCCAGCATTTT.

V usage is TRBV9 and J usage is TRBJ2-2, with TRBD1 as a possible D gene (6 bases). The V and J ends lost 1 base and 0 bases respectively, with 7 bases between them. Germline V lookup: CDR1 SGDLS, CDR2 YYNGEE. This CDR3 region has 15 residues. The CDR3 region is CASSVQGTNTGELFF. For the CDR3, the DNA is TGTGCCAGCAGCGTACAGGGGACGAACACCGGGGAGCTGTTTTTT.

The chain combines TRBV27 with TRBJ2-7; D might be TRBD1 or TRBD2, each matching 8 bases. This CDR3 has 20 residues. Trimming took off 4 bases at V and 5 bases at J, with 33 bases between the two ends. Germline CDR1 is MNHEY and CDR2 is SMNVEV (reference sequence). Here the CDR3 reads CASSWGVTGGMGLGGNEQYF. The CDR3 coding sequence is TGTGCCAGCAGTTGGGGGGTTACAGGGGGAATGGGACTAGGAGGAAACGAGCAGTACTTC.

The chain recombines TRBV30 with TRBJ1-6, with no clear D. CDR3 length equals 14 residues. Germline CDR1 GTSNPN, CDR2 SVGIG (reference sequence). V lost 3 bases, J lost 0 bases, and 6 bases lay in between. The CDR3 spells CAWRPSSYNSPLHF. The CDR3 DNA reads TGTGCCTGGAGGCCCAGCTCCTATAATTCACCCCTCCACTTT.